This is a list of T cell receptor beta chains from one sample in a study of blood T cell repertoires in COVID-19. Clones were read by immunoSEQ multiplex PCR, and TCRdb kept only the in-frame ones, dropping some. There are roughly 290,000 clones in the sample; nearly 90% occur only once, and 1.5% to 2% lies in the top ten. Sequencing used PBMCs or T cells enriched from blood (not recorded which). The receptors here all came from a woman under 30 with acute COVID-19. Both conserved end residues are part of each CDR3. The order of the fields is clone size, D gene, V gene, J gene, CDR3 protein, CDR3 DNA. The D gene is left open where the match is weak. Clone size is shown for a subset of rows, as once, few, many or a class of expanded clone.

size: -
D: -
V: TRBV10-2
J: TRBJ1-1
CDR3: CASSESNRVLNTEAFF
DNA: TGCGCCAGCAGTGAGTCAAACAGGGTTTTGAACACTGAAGCTTTCTTT

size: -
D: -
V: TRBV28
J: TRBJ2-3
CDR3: CASSLSPVTDTQYF
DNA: TGTGCCAGCAGTTTATCCCCAGTGACAGATACGCAGTATTTT

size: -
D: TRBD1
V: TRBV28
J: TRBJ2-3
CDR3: CASSESGTGSTDTQYF
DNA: TGTGCCAGCAGTGAATCCGGGACAGGGAGCACAGATACGCAGTATTTT

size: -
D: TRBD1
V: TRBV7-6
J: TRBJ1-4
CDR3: CASSLRQGDVREKLFF
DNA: TGTGCCAGCAGCCTCCGACAGGGGGACGTTCGTGAAAAACTGTTTTTT

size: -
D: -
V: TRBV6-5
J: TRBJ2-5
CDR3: CASNSIAQETQYF
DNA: TGTGCCAGCAATTCGATAGCCCAAGAGACCCAGTACTTC

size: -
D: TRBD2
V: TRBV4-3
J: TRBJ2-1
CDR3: CASSQASVAGYNEQFF
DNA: TGCGCCAGCAGCCAAGCCAGTGTAGCGGGGTACAATGAGCAGTTCTTC

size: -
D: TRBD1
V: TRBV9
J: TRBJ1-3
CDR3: CASRGDRSSGNTIYF
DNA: TGTGCCAGCAGGGGGGACAGATCCTCTGGAAACACCATATATTTT

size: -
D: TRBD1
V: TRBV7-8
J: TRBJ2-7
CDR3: CASSARPGQGGEQYF
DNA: TGTGCCAGCAGCGCCAGACCGGGACAGGGAGGCGAGCAGTACTTC

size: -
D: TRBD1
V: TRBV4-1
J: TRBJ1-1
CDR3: CASSQAPGQSATEAFF
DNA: TGCGCCAGCAGCCAAGCCCCGGGACAGTCGGCCACTGAAGCTTTCTTT

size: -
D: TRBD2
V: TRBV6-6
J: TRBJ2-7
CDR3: CSAGDIDLEQYF
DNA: TGTTCAGCGGGGGACATTGATCTCGAGCAGTACTTC

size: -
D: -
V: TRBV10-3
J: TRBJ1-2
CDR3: CAINGGPGYGYTF
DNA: TGTGCCATCAACGGGGGGCCGGGGTATGGCTACACCTTC

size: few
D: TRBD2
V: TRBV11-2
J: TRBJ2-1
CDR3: CASSFERGVHEQFF
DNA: TGTGCCAGCAGCTTCGAGCGGGGGGTCCATGAGCAGTTCTTC

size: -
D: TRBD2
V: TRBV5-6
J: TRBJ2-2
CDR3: CASSFRASGVSNTGELFF
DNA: TGTGCCAGCAGCTTTCGGGCTAGCGGGGTATCCAACACCGGGGAGCTGTTTTTT

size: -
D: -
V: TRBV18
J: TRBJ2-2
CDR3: CASSTGFVGELFF
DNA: TGTGCCAGCTCAACAGGGTTTGTCGGGGAGCTGTTTTTT

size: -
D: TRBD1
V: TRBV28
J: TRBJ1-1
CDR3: CASSLWGQGLGGTEAFF
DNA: TGTGCCAGCAGTTTATGGGGACAGGGATTGGGCGGCACTGAAGCTTTCTTT

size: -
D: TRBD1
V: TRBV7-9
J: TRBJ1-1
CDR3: CASSSNRGNMNTEAFF
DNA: TGTGCCAGCAGCTCCAACAGGGGTAACATGAACACTGAAGCTTTCTTT

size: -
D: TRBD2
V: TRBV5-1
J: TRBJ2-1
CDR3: CASSYAGTSAEQFF
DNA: TGCGCCAGCAGCTATGCCGGGACTAGCGCCGAGCAGTTCTTC